One sample yielded the 17 T cell receptor beta chains listed below, sequenced in a study of cytomegalovirus exposure and HLA in healthy donors. Researchers ran the PCR with 60 Vbeta and 13 Jbeta primers. The data were produced by immunoSEQ multiplex PCR, yet TCRdb's version contains in-frame clones alone and is incomplete. The sample lists about 86,000 clones; approximately 70% were seen once. Material: PBMCs. Every receptor here comes from a man in his fifties or sixties in good health and CMV-seronegative.

With respect to this clone: This same CDR3 is encoded by further DNA sequences in the sample. The gene calls are TRBV7-6 and TRBJ2-7; 7 bases are shared with TRBD2. The CDR3 length is 13 residues. CDR1 is SGHVS, CDR2 FNYEAQ, per germline. After removal of 1 base from V and 3 bases from J, the junction contained 0 bases not matched to a gene. This CDR3 reads CASSLGGGYEQYF. As DNA, the CDR3 is TGTGCCAGCAGCTTAGGCGGGGGCTACGAGCAGTACTTC.

The rearrangement joins TRBV6-4 to TRBJ2-3; TRBD2 matches 7 bases. CDR1 is MRHNA and CDR2 is SNTAGT in the germline V gene. CDR3 length equals 15 residues. With 2 bases clipped from V and 2 bases from J, the junction kept 4 bases outside the gene matches. The CDR3 nucleotides are TGTGCCAGCAGTGACGGGGGGGGGATCACAGATACGCAGTATTTT. Protein: CASSDGGGITDTQYF.

CDR3 coding DNA: TGTGCCAGCAGTTTGGCGGGGGGGGCGTCTCAGCCCCAGCATTTT. Its translation: CASSLAGGASQPQHF. The rearrangement links TRBV28 to TRBJ1-5; a possible D gene is TRBD1 (6 bases). The CDR3 covers 15 residues. V dropped 3 bases and J dropped 6 bases, with 15 bases sitting between them. CDR1 and CDR2 (germline): MDHEN, SYDVKM.

This sequence joins TRBV25-1 and TRBJ1-2, with D possibly matching TRBD1 (5 bases). Trimming shortened V by 6 bases and J by 0 bases, and 11 bases separated the two germline ends. Germline V CDR1 and CDR2: MGHDK, SYGVNS. The CDR3 contains 14 residues. CDR3 residues: CASRGGAANYGYTF. The DNA for the CDR3 is TGTGCCAGCAGGGGAGGGGCAGCTAACTATGGCTACACCTTC.

This chain links TRBV19 with TRBJ1-1; D is unclear. Germline CDR1 LNHDA, CDR2 SQIVND (reference sequence). The CDR3 consists of 13 residues. The V end lost 9 bases, the J end lost 5 bases, and 16 bases lay between the germline ends. CDR3 sequence (DNA): TGTGCCAGCAATCAAAACGGGAGGACTGAAGCTTTCTTT. It codes for CASNQNGRTEAFF.

The chain carries TRBV6-5 and TRBJ2-5; TRBD1 is a possible D gene (6 bases). This CDR3 has 14 residues. The V and J ends lost 7 bases and 0 bases respectively, with 12 bases between them. The germline V gene has CDR1 MNHEY and CDR2 SVGAGI. The CDR3 is CASKGGQYQETQYF. CDR3 sequence (DNA): TGTGCCAGCAAAGGGGGTCAGTACCAAGAGACCCAGTACTTC.

The rearrangement joins TRBV15 to TRBJ2-7; D is ambiguous. The CDR3 has 16 residues. V lost 1 base, J lost 3 bases, and 16 bases lay in between. CDR1 LNHNV and CDR2 YYDKDF come from the germline V gene (reference sequence). The CDR3 DNA reads TGTGCCACCAGCAGAGGACAAGCTCGGCCCCTCTACGAGCAGTACTTC. Translating gives CATSRGQARPLYEQYF. Drawing the rest from reference TRBV15 and TRBJ2-7, the complete variable domain is DAMVIQNPRYQVTQFGKPVTLSCSQTLNHNVMYWYQQKSSQAPKLLFHYYDKDFNNEADTPDNFQSRRPNTSFCFLDIRSPGLGDTAMYLCATSRGQARPLYEQYFGPGTRLTVT.

This clone turned up a few times. Mismatch with germline at one junction end may stem from a read error. The CDR3 loop reads CTSSLELAGGRLVETQYF. In nucleotides, the CDR3 is TGCACCAGCAGCTTGGAATTAGCGGGGGGGCGGTTGGTCGAGACCCAGTACTTC. The V gene is TRBV5-1, the J gene TRBJ2-5; 11 positions agree with TRBD2. CDR1 and CDR2 (germline): SGHRS, YFSETQ. This CDR3 comprises 18 residues. Full variable domain (missing parts from reference TRBV5-1 and TRBJ2-5): KAGVTQTPRYLIKTRGQQVTLSCSPISGHRSVSWYQQTPGQGLQFLFEYFSETQRNKGNFPGRFSGRQFSNSRSEMNVSTLELGDSALYLCTSSLELAGGRLVETQYFGPGTRLLVL.

The gene calls are TRBV5-6 and TRBJ1-2, with 12 nucleotides matching TRBD1. The germline CDR1 and CDR2 sequences are SGHDT and YYEEEE. The junction had 5 bases not matched to a gene; V was cut back by 4 bases and J by 4 bases. The CDR3 has 15 residues. CDR3: CASSTGQGAVYGYTF. CDR3 bases: TGTGCCAGCAGCACGGGACAGGGGGCAGTCTATGGCTACACCTTC.

This chain connects TRBV7-6 to TRBJ2-5; perhaps TRBD1 as D (5 bases). The J call could be wrong; TRBJ2-7 is a better fit for the DNA end. In germline, CDR1 is SGHVS, CDR2 FNYEAQ. The CDR3 contains 13 residues. Written as DNA, the CDR3 is TGTGCCAGCAGCTTGGATCAGGGTTCCGAGCAGTACTTC. It codes for CASSLDQGSEQYF.

V usage is TRBV15 and J usage is TRBJ2-3, with D possibly TRBD1 on 6 matching bases. This CDR3 spans 14 amino acids. Germline loops: CDR1 LNHNV, CDR2 YYDKDF (reference sequence). Between the trimmed V and J ends, which lost 5 bases and 5 bases, there was a span of 14 bases. CDR3 sequence: CATSPQGGRDTQYF. CDR3 nucleotide sequence: TGTGCCACCAGCCCACAAGGGGGTAGAGATACGCAGTATTTT. The variable domain in full, completed from reference TRBV15 and TRBJ2-3, reads DAMVIQNPRYQVTQFGKPVTLSCSQTLNHNVMYWYQQKSSQAPKLLFHYYDKDFNNEADTPDNFQSRRPNTSFCFLDIRSPGLGDTAMYLCATSPQGGRDTQYFGPGTRLTVL.

The V gene is TRBV5-1, the J gene TRBJ1-5; tentatively, D is TRBD1 (5 bases). Germline assignment: CDR1 SGHRS and CDR2 YFSETQ. Trimming shortened V by 5 bases and J by 2 bases, and 11 bases separated the two germline ends. The CDR3 has 14 residues. DNA for the CDR3: TGCGCCAGCAGTTGGGGGGGAGGCAATCAGCCCCAGCATTTT. This encodes CASSWGGGNQPQHF. The variable domain in full, with the rest retrieved from reference TRBV5-1 and TRBJ1-5, is KAGVTQTPRYLIKTRGQQVTLSCSPISGHRSVSWYQQTPGQGLQFLFEYFSETQRNKGNFPGRFSGRQFSNSRSEMNVSTLELGDSALYLCASSWGGGNQPQHFGDGTRLSIL.

In its sample, this clone was seen a few times. Distinct nucleotide sequences in the sample also encode this CDR3. V gene TRBV5-1 combines with J gene TRBJ1-1, with D unclear. Looked up from germline, CDR1 is SGHRS and CDR2 is YFSETQ. The V gene lost 0 bases and the J gene lost 4 bases, with 7 bases spanning the gap. CDR3 length equals 13 residues. As DNA, the CDR3 is TGCGCCAGCAGCTTGGGAGGGTCCACTGAAGCTTTCTTT. This translates into CASSLGGSTEAFF. The full variable domain, its missing parts supplied by reference TRBV5-1 and TRBJ1-1, is KAGVTQTPRYLIKTRGQQVTLSCSPISGHRSVSWYQQTPGQGLQFLFEYFSETQRNKGNFPGRFSGRQFSNSRSEMNVSTLELGDSALYLCASSLGGSTEAFFGQGTRLTVV.

Comment on this clone: It is unclear where the CDR3 begins or ends on the DNA, so no DNA is shown, and the CDR3 is as TCRdb lists it. This chain uses TRBV27 with TRBJ1-4; the table's D gene call, TRBD1, was not cross checked with the DNA. The CDR3 spans 19 amino acids, including both terminal residues. Germline loops: CDR1 MNHEY, CDR2 SMNVEV (reference sequence). CDR3: CASSFRGRDRGKPNEKLFF.

The chain recombines TRBV30 with TRBJ1-1, with TRBD1 identical over 7 bases. From germline, CDR1 is GTSNPN and CDR2 SVGIG (reference sequence). CDR3 length: 16 residues. The J segment lost 1 base and the V segment lost 6 bases, leaving 14 bases of the junction unmatched. The DNA of the CDR3 is TGTGCCTGCCCTCCAACGGGGGCAGGGGGGAACACTGAAGCTTTCTTT. Residues: CACPPTGAGGNTEAFF.

The chain recombines TRBV10-1 with TRBJ2-7, with 8 bases aligning to TRBD1. The germline V gene has CDR1 WNHNN and CDR2 SYGVQD (reference sequence). The CDR3 totals 14 residues. V dropped 4 bases and J dropped 3; count of bases not matched to a gene: 5. The chain's CDR3 is CASSADRVNYEQYF. In DNA, the CDR3 is TGCGCCAGCAGTGCGGACAGGGTAAACTACGAGCAGTACTTC.

The chain couples TRBV7-2 to TRBJ1-6; the match to TRBD1 covers 7 bases. Germline V gene lookup returns CDR1 SGHTA and CDR2 FQGNSA. Trimming at V came to 3 bases and at J to 0 bases, leaving 2 bases not matched to a gene. The CDR3 runs 16 residues. CDR3 in DNA: TGTGCCAGCAGCTTGACAGGGAGCTCCTATAATTCACCCCTCCACTTT. Protein sequence: CASSLTGSSYNSPLHF.